One and the same sample provided the 5 T cell receptor beta chains below, sequenced in a study of T-cell reconstitution after alpha-beta-depleted transplantation in children. As it was prepared, the TCRbeta library received unique molecular identifiers. TCRdb re-analysed the PCR reads in MiXCR, keeping a single row per CDR3 protein. In the table there are around 480,000 distinct CDR3 sequences, around a third of which are singletons. The sequenced sample was PBMCs from the stem cell graft donor, obtained from the stem cell graft. The receptors here all came from a human donor who donated a stem cell graft to a child with aplastic anemia.

This clonotype was seen a handful of times. This CDR3 reads CASSQSGRAERSTDTQYF. The CDR3 DNA reads TGCGCCAGCAGCCAAAGCGGGAGGGCCGAGAGGAGCACAGATACGCAGTATTTT. The genes are TRBV5-1 and TRBJ2-3; 10 nucleotides match TRBD2. J gave up 0 bases and V 4 bases, and 11 bases lay outside the gene matches. Per the germline V gene, CDR1 is SGHRS and CDR2 is YFSETQ. CDR3 length equals 18 residues.

The chain combines TRBV6-5 with TRBJ1-4; perhaps TRBD1 as D (6 bases). With 0 bases removed from V and 5 bases from J, the gap between germline ends came to 10 bases. This CDR3 has 15 amino acids. The germline gives CDR1 MNHEY, CDR2 SVGAGI. The chain's CDR3 is CASSYSRQGNEKLFF. CDR3 sequence (DNA): TGTGCCAGCAGTTACTCGCGCCAGGGGAATGAAAAACTGTTTTTT.

This clonotype was seen a few times. The chain employs TRBV30 and TRBJ2-7, with D perhaps TRBD1 or TRBD2 (5 bases each). The CDR3 covers 19 residues. Per germline, CDR1 GTSNPN and CDR2 SVGIG (reference sequence). The V and J ends lost 5 bases and 5 bases respectively, with 34 bases between them. CDR3 sequence reads: CAWGYYEGSRRLGVNEQYF. CDR3 bases: TGTGCCTGGGGTTACTATGAAGGGAGTCGCCGGTTAGGGGTTAACGAGCAGTACTTC.

The CDR3 DNA reads as TGCGCCAGCAGCCAGGCAAGACAGGGCACCAGCGAAAAACTGTTTTTT. The encoded protein is CASSQARQGTSEKLFF. The rearrangement uses TRBV4-3 and TRBJ1-4; TRBD1 matches 7 bases. The CDR3 consists of 16 residues. Germline CDR1 and CDR2: LGHNA and YSLEER. V was pared by 3 bases and J by 8 bases, with 12 bases of the junction left unmatched.

This clonotype was seen just once. Written as DNA, the CDR3 is TGTGCCAGCAGTCAAGGCGGAGTCCCTGAAGCTTTCTTT. As protein: CASSQGGVPEAFF. The rearrangement joins TRBV28 to TRBJ1-1; D remains ambiguous. This CDR3 is 13 amino acids long. Germline lookup yields CDR1 MDHEN and CDR2 SYDVKM. V lost 5 bases and J 6 bases, leaving 13 bases between the germline ends.